One sample yielded the 26 T cell receptor beta chains listed below, sequenced in a study of control samples from healthy donors and cancer patients. The data were produced by immunoSEQ multiplex PCR, yet TCRdb's version contains in-frame clones alone and is incomplete. The data show around 75,000 clones, 85% to 95% seen once. The specimen sequenced was blood. These receptors were collected from an older woman in good health.

CDR3 loop: CASSLELWGQGTTEAFF. CDR3 DNA sequence: TGTGCCAGCAGCTTGGAATTGTGGGGACAGGGGACCACTGAAGCTTTCTTT. This chain joins TRBV5-6 and TRBJ1-1; 10 bases agree with TRBD1. The germline V gene has CDR1 SGHDT and CDR2 YYEEEE. CDR3 length: 17 amino acids. J lost 4 bases, V lost 0 bases, and 9 bases had no gene match.

The rearrangement uses TRBV7-6 and TRBJ2-3; 12 bases line up with TRBD2. This CDR3 is built from 15 residues. V was pared by 5 bases and J by 5 bases, with 5 bases of the junction left unmatched. CDR1 and CDR2 from the germline V gene are SGHVS and FNYEAQ. The CDR3 nucleotides are TGTGCCAGCAGCGAACTAGCGGGAGGCGGAGATACGCAGTATTTT. As protein: CASSELAGGGDTQYF.

This chain uses TRBV3-1 (or the pseudogene TRBV3-2) with TRBJ1-1, with D perhaps matching TRBD1 (6 bases). The ends were cut back, 3 bases at V and 1 base at J, with 12 bases in the middle. Germline V gene lookup returns CDR1 LGHDT and CDR2 YNNKEL (reference sequence). This CDR3 has 15 residues. CDR3 nucleotide sequence: TGTGCCAGCAGCCAGTCCGGGACACCGAACACTGAAGCTTTCTTT. This gives the protein CASSQSGTPNTEAFF.

This clone was observed once. The V call is TRBV27, the J call TRBJ2-6, with 9 bases matching TRBD1. This CDR3 comprises 16 residues. The ends lost 7 bases at V and 3 bases at J; junction bases unmatched: 7. Germline values: CDR1 MNHEY, CDR2 SMNVEV (reference sequence). As DNA, the CDR3 is TGTGCCAGCACGCCACAGGGGGCAGTTGGGGCCAACGTCCTGACTTTC. Translating it yields CASTPQGAVGANVLTF.

CDR3 bases: TGTGCCAGCAGCTTACCGACGTCGGGACACCACTACGAGCAGTACTTC. Protein sequence: CASSLPTSGHHYEQYF. The chain carries TRBV11-2 and TRBJ2-7, with D possibly TRBD1 on 6 matching bases. The germline V gene has CDR1 SGHAT and CDR2 FQNNGV. The CDR3 runs 16 residues. V lost 2 bases to trimming and J lost 3 bases, with 17 bases between them. Combining the CDR3 with reference TRBV11-2 and TRBJ2-7 gives the whole variable domain EAGVAQSPRYKIIEKRQSVAFWCNPISGHATLYWYQQILGQGPKLLIQFQNNGVVDDSQLPKDRFSAERLKGVDSTLKIQPAKLEDSAVYLCASSLPTSGHHYEQYFGPGTRLTVT.

V is TRBV6-2 or TRBV6-3 and J is TRBJ2-1; D is unclear. The germline CDR1 and CDR2 sequences are MNHEY and SVGEGT. The CDR3 covers 11 residues. V was cut by 3 bases and J by 9 bases, with 6 bases left in between. The CDR3 sequence is CASSYIGEQFF. For the CDR3, the DNA is TGTGCCAGCAGTTATATCGGTGAGCAGTTCTTC.

This clone was seen only once. The chain employs TRBV6-1 and TRBJ1-6; TRBD1 matches at 8 bases. The CDR3 spans 16 residues. Germline V CDR1 and CDR2: MNHNS, SASEGT. The ends lost 0 bases at V and 8 bases at J; junction bases unmatched: 6. The CDR3 nucleotides are TGTGCCAGCAGTGAAGCCGTACAGGGGGGACATTCACCCCTCCACTTT. Protein sequence: CASSEAVQGGHSPLHF.

The V gene is TRBV7-9, the J gene TRBJ2-7, with 8 bases that match TRBD1. CDR1 and CDR2 from the germline V gene are SEHNR and FQNEAQ (reference sequence). The CDR3 runs to 14 residues. Trimming removed 7 bases from V and 3 bases from J; junction bases left unmatched: 8. The CDR3 protein is CASKLNTGGYEQYF. The CDR3 nucleotides read TGTGCCAGCAAGCTAAATACAGGGGGCTACGAGCAGTACTTC.

This clone was recorded once. The J gene is TRBJ2-7, the V gene TRBV7-9; 7 bases match TRBD1. This CDR3 has 14 residues. The trim removed 6 bases at V and 0 bases at J, leaving 5 bases unmatched. Germline CDR1 SEHNR, CDR2 FQNEAQ (reference sequence). The CDR3 reads CASRSDRSSYEQYF. In nucleotides, the CDR3 is TGTGCCAGCAGGTCGGACAGGAGCTCCTACGAGCAGTACTTC.

As DNA, the CDR3 is TGTGCCAGTAGTATCGGCGGGAGTGTGCGTGGCTACACCTTC. This gives the protein CASSIGGSVRGYTF. V usage is TRBV19 and J usage is TRBJ1-2; D call uncertain. Germline V CDR1 and CDR2: LNHDA, SQIVND (reference sequence). The CDR3 consists of 14 residues. With 3 bases removed from V and 7 bases from J, the gap between germline ends came to 15 bases.

The chain couples TRBV10-1 to TRBJ1-1, with D uncertain. CDR3 length: 12 residues. Germline CDR1 reads WNHNN; CDR2 reads SYGVQD (reference sequence). V lost 6 bases, J lost 4 bases, and 9 bases lay in between. The CDR3 DNA follows: TGCGCCAGCAGGGTCCTGGGCACTGAAGCTTTCTTT. Translation: CASRVLGTEAFF.

The CDR3 reads CASRAGTGTDTQYF. The CDR3 DNA sequence: TGTGCCAGCAGGGCGGGGACGGGTACAGATACGCAGTATTTT. V gene TRBV6-5 combines with J gene TRBJ2-3; TRBD2 is a possible D gene (6 bases). Germline V gene sequence: CDR1 MNHEY, CDR2 SVGAGI. The CDR3 loop spans 14 amino acids. V gave up 6 bases and J gave up 3 bases, with 13 bases separating them.

The chain links TRBV6-5 to TRBJ2-7, with D tentatively TRBD1 (6 bases). Germline values: CDR1 MNHEY, CDR2 SVGAGI. V shed 7 bases and J shed 0 bases, with 16 bases lying between them. The CDR3 covers 15 residues. The DNA for the CDR3 is TGTGCCAGCAAATCCGAACAGGGCGACTCCTACGAGCAGTACTTC. Translated: CASKSEQGDSYEQYF.

This chain joins TRBV5-1 and TRBJ1-2; 7 bases align to TRBD1. The CDR3 spans 16 residues. The germline gives CDR1 SGHRS, CDR2 YFSETQ. J gave up 8 bases and V 5 bases, and 18 bases lay outside the gene matches. CDR3 loop: CASRAYYGTAHEGYTF. CDR3 sequence (DNA): TGCGCCAGCAGGGCCTACTACGGGACAGCCCATGAGGGCTACACCTTC.

CDR3 DNA sequence: TGTGCCAGCAGCGCAGTAGCGAGGGGACTAGCGCTCAATGAGCAGTTCTTC. Its translation: CASSAVARGLALNEQFF. J is TRBJ2-1 and V is TRBV9, with 10 bases matching TRBD2. The J segment lost 6 bases and the V segment lost 3 bases, leaving 12 bases of the junction unmatched. Per germline, CDR1 SGDLS and CDR2 YYNGEE. This CDR3 contains 17 residues. The variable domain in full, with the rest retrieved from reference TRBV9 and TRBJ2-1, is DSGVTQTPKHLITATGQRVTLRCSPRSGDLSVYWYQQSLDQGLQFLIQYYNGEERAKGNILERFSAQQFPDLHSELNLSSLELGDSALYFCASSAVARGLALNEQFFGPGTRLTVL.

V is TRBV7-9 and J is TRBJ1-5; D is unresolved. Germline V lookup: CDR1 SEHNR, CDR2 FQNEAQ (reference sequence). CDR3 length: 13 amino acids. Trimming removed 2 bases from V and 5 bases from J, with 7 bases in between. In DNA, the CDR3 is TGTGCCAGCAGCTTACAGGAAGATCAGCCCCAGCATTTT. Translating gives CASSLQEDQPQHF.

The rearrangement joins TRBV9 to TRBJ2-2; 8 bases fit TRBD2. Germline V gives CDR1 SGDLS, CDR2 YYNGEE. The CDR3 loop spans 14 amino acids. Germline trimming cut 4 bases from V and 4 bases from J; bases unmatched to any gene: 3. CDR3 amino acids: CASSPGGATGELFF. CDR3 nucleotide sequence: TGTGCCAGCAGCCCGGGAGGGGCCACCGGGGAGCTGTTTTTT.

The genes are TRBV5-5 and TRBJ2-5; D may correspond to TRBD1 or TRBD2 (6 bases each). The CDR3 is made up of 14 amino acids. Germline CDR1 and CDR2: SGHKS and YYEKEE (reference sequence). The germline V and J ends were trimmed by 6 bases and 4 bases, with 16 bases remaining between them. The CDR3: CASTHSGGRETQYF. In DNA, the CDR3 is TGTGCCAGCACGCACTCTGGGGGGCGAGAGACCCAGTACTTC.

The CDR3 is CAWRRGHWGAQYF. The CDR3 bases are TGTGCCTGGAGGAGAGGACATTGGGGGGCCCAGTACTTC. The chain carries TRBV30 and TRBJ2-5, with a possible D match to TRBD2 (6 bases). V shed 3 bases and J shed 9 bases, with 17 bases lying between them. The germline V gene has CDR1 GTSNPN and CDR2 SVGIG (reference sequence). The CDR3 runs to 13 residues. The full variable domain, in which reference TRBV30 and TRBJ2-5 provide the parts outside the CDR3, is SQTIHQWPATLVQPVGSPLSLECTVEGTSNPNLYWYRQAAGRGLQLLFYSVGIGQISSEVPQNLSASRPQDRQFILSSKKLLLSDSGFYLCAWRRGHWGAQYFGPGTRLLVL.

The rearrangement uses TRBV6-4 and TRBJ1-2; a weak D match, TRBD1 (5 bases). From germline, CDR1 is MRHNA and CDR2 SNTAGT. V was clipped by 2 bases and J by 3 bases, with 10 bases between them. There are 14 residues in the CDR3. The CDR3 nucleotides read TGTGCCAGCAGTGACCCGGACAACTACTATGGCTACACCTTC. This codes for CASSDPDNYYGYTF.

V gene TRBV10-3 combines with J gene TRBJ2-2; maybe TRBD2 (5 bases). CDR1 and CDR2 from the germline V gene are ENHRY and SYGVKD. Trimming shortened V by 8 bases and J by 1 base, and 5 bases separated the two germline ends. The CDR3 spans 12 residues. The CDR3 coding sequence is TGTGCCATCGGGAGGAACACCGGGGAGCTGTTTTTT. Translated, it gives CAIGRNTGELFF.

The chain links TRBV3-1 (or the pseudogene TRBV3-2) to TRBJ2-3, with D unclear. Trimming took off 4 bases at V and 0 bases at J, with 14 bases between the two ends. Germline CDR1 is LGHDT and CDR2 is YNNKEL (reference sequence). The CDR3 loop spans 16 amino acids. The CDR3 reads CASSPEGSQSTDTQYF. CDR3 nucleotides: TGTGCCAGCAGCCCAGAAGGTAGCCAAAGCACAGATACGCAGTATTTT.

DNA for the CDR3: TGTGCCAGCAGTTACTCAGGGAAAAGTCAGCCCCAGCATTTT. Its translation: CASSYSGKSQPQHF. The V gene is TRBV6-5, the J gene TRBJ1-5; D is unresolved. The CDR3 is 14 amino acids. V lost 0 bases and J 6 bases, leaving 9 bases between the germline ends. Per germline, CDR1 MNHEY and CDR2 SVGAGI.

This chain joins TRBV7-2 and TRBJ2-1, with 10 bases identical to TRBD1. CDR3 length: 16 residues. Germline assignment: CDR1 SGHTA and CDR2 FQGNSA. Trimming removed 5 bases from V and 10 bases from J; junction bases left unmatched: 14. CDR3 sequence: CASSASPGQGSREQFF. The CDR3 DNA sequence: TGTGCCAGCAGCGCGTCCCCGGGACAGGGGTCTCGGGAGCAGTTCTTC.

This sequence joins TRBV5-1 and TRBJ2-1; D may be TRBD1 or TRBD2 (5 bases each). The CDR3 sequence is 16 residues long. Germline CDR1 is SGHRS and CDR2 is YFSETQ. The V gene lost 2 bases and the J gene lost 6 bases, with 18 bases spanning the gap. CDR3 loop: CASSLWDGDQGNEQFF. The CDR3 coding sequence is TGCGCCAGCAGCTTATGGGACGGAGATCAGGGCAATGAGCAGTTCTTC.

The chain couples TRBV9 to TRBJ2-2; TRBD2 matches 8 bases. This CDR3 spans 15 amino acids. The V gene end was trimmed by 1 base and the J gene end by 5 bases; junction bases not matched to a gene: 4. CDR1 is SGDLS, CDR2 YYNGEE, per germline. As DNA, the CDR3 is TGTGCCAGCAGCGTATCGAGCGGGAGAACCGGGGAGCTGTTTTTT. Residues: CASSVSSGRTGELFF.